Following are 2 T cell receptor beta chains from one sample sequenced in a study of CD8 T cells in ankylosing spondylitis. TCRdb redid the calling of the 5' RACE reads with MiXCR, one entry per CDR3 protein. The sample records about 360,000 distinct CDR3 sequences, approximately 20% being singletons. Sequenced material: blood, either unsorted or a sorted T cell fraction (not recorded which). The receptors stem from a male donor with ankylosing spondylitis or in good health (not recorded which).

The table lists this clonotype with a few counts. The gene calls are TRBV4-2 and TRBJ2-7; TRBD1 matches 9 bases. V shed 1 base, J shed 3 bases, and the junction held 7 bases outside the gene matches. The CDR3 extends over 16 amino acids. Per germline, CDR1 LGHNA and CDR2 YNFKEQ. CDR3: CASSQAGTGSIYEQYF. The CDR3 region has the DNA TGTGCCAGCAGCCAAGCCGGGACAGGGTCGATCTACGAGCAGTACTTC.

CDR3 DNA sequence: TGTGCCACCAGTGATTTCAGAGAGAGCTCCTACAATGAGCAGTTCTTC. This sequence encodes CATSDFRESSYNEQFF. The chain has TRBV24-1 and TRBJ2-1; no clear D. The CDR3 contains 16 residues. V was pared by 1 base and J by 0 bases, with 9 bases between. CDR1 KGHDR and CDR2 SFDVKD come from the germline V gene.